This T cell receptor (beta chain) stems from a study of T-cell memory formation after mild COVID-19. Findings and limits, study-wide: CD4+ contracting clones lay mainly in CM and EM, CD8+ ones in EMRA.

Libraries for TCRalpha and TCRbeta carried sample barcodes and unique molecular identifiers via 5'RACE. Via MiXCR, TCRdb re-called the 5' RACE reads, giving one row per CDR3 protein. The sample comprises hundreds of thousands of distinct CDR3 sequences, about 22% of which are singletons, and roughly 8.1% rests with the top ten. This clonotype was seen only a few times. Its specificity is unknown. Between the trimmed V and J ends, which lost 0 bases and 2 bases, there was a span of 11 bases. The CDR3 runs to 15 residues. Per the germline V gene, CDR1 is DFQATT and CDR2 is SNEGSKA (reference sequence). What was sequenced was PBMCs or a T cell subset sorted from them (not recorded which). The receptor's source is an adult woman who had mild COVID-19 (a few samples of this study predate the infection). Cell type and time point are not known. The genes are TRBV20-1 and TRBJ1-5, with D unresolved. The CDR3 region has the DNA TGCAGTGCTAGAGATGGTTCGTCGGGCAATCAGCCCCAGCATTTT. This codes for CSARDGSSGNQPQHF.